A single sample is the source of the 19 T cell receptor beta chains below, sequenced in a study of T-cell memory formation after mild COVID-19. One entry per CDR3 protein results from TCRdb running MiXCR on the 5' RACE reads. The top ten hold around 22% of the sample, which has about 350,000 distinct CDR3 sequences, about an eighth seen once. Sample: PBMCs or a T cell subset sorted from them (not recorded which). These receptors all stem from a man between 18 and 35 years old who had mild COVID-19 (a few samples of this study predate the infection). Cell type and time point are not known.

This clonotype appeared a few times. The CDR3 region has the DNA TGCGCCAGCAGCCAAGGATTTGCTGAAGCTTTCTTT. It yields the protein CASSQGFAEAFF. J is TRBJ1-1 and V is TRBV4-1; D call uncertain. Germline V gene lookup returns CDR1 MGHRA and CDR2 YSYEKL. Between the trimmed V and J ends, which lost 1 base and 6 bases, there was a span of 6 bases. CDR3 length equals 12 residues.

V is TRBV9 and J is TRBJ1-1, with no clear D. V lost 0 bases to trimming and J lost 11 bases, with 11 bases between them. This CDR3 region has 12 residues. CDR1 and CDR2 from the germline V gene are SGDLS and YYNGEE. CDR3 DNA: TGTGCCAGCAGCGTAGGTAGCGGGCGGGCTTTCTTT. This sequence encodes CASSVGSGRAFF.

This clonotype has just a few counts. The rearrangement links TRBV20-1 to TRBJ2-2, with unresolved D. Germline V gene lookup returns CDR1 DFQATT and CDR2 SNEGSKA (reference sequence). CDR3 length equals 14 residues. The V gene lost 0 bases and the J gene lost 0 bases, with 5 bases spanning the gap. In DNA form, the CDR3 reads TGCAGTGCTAGAGAATGGACGAACACCGGGGAGCTGTTTTTT. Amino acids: CSAREWTNTGELFF.

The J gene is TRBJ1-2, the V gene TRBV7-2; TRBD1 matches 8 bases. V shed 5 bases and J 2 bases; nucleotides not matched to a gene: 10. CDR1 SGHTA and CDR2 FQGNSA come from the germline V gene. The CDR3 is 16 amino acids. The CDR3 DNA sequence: TGTGCCAGCAGCCGCACCGGGACAGGAGTCAACTATGGCTACACCTTC. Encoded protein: CASSRTGTGVNYGYTF.

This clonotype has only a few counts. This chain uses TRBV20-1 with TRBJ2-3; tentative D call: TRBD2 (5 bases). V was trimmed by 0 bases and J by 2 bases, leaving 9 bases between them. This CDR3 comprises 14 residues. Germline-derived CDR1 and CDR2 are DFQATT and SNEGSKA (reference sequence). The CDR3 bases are TGCAGTGCTAGAGAGGCTAGCATCACAGATACGCAGTATTTT. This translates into CSAREASITDTQYF.

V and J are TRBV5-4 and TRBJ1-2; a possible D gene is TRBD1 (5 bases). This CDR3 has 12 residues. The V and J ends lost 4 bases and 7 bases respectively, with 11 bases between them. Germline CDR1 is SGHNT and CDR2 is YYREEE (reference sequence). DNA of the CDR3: TGTGCCAGCAGCGGAAGCAGGGTTGGCTACACCTTC. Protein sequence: CASSGSRVGYTF.

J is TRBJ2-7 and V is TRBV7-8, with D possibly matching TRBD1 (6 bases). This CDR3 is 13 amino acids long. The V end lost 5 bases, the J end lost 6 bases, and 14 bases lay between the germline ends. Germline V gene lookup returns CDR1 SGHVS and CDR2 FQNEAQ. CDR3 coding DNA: TGTGCCAGCAGCCAGGACACAGGGAGCGAGCAGTACGTC. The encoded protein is CASSQDTGSEQYV.

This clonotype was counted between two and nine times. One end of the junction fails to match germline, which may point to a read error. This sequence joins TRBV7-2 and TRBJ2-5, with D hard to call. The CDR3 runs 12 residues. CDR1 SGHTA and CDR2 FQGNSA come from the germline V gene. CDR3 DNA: TGTGCCAGCAACCCCTACCAGGAGACCCAGTACTTC. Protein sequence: CASNPYQETQYF. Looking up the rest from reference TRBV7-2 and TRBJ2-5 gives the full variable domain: GAGVSQSPSNKVTEKGKDVELRCDPISGHTALYWYRQSLGQGLEFLIYFQGNSAPDKSGLPSDRFSAERTGGSVSTLTIQRTQQEDSAVYLCASNPYQETQYFGPGTRLLVL.

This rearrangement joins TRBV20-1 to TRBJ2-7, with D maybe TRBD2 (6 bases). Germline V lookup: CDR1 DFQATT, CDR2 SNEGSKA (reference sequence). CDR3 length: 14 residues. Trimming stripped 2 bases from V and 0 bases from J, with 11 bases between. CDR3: CSARSDGGSYEQYF. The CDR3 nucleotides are TGCAGTGCTAGATCTGACGGGGGCTCCTACGAGCAGTACTTC.

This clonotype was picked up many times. This chain's CDR3 is CASSTSGGTADTQYF. The CDR3 nucleotides read TGTGCCAGCTCAACGTCCGGGGGGACAGCAGATACGCAGTATTTT. The V and J genes are TRBV7-9 and TRBJ2-3, with D perhaps being TRBD1 or TRBD2 (7 bases each). The CDR3 loop spans 15 amino acids. Germline CDR1 SEHNR, CDR2 FQNEAQ (reference sequence). Trimming stripped 8 bases from V and 4 bases from J, with 19 bases between.

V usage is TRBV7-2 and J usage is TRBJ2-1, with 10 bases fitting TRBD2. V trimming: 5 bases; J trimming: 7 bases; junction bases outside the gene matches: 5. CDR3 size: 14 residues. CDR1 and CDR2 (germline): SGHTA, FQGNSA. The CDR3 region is CASSERTSGNEQFF. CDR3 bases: TGTGCCAGCAGCGAACGGACTAGCGGAAATGAGCAGTTCTTC.

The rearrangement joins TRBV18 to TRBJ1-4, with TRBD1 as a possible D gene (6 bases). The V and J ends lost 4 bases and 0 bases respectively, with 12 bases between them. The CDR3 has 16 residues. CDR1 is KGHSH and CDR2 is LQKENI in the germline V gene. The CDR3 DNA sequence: TGTGCCAGCTCACGAGCACAGGGAGCAACTAATGAAAAACTGTTTTTT. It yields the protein CASSRAQGATNEKLFF.

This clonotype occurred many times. The DNA of the CDR3 is TGCGCCAGCAGCTTGGATGGACAGGGTGATATTCGGGGAGCTTTCTTT. This codes for CASSLDGQGDIRGAFF. This chain connects TRBV5-1 to TRBJ1-1; 8 positions agree with TRBD1. With 0 bases clipped from V and 10 bases from J, the junction kept 14 bases outside the gene matches. This CDR3 comprises 16 residues. The germline CDR1 and CDR2 sequences are SGHRS and YFSETQ.

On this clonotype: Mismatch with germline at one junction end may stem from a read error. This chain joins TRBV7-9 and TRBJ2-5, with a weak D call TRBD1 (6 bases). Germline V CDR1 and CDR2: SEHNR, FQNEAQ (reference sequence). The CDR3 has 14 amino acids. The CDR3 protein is CASTPKGDRETQYF. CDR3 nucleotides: TGTGCAAGCACCCCGAAGGGGGATCGGGAGACCCAGTACTTC.

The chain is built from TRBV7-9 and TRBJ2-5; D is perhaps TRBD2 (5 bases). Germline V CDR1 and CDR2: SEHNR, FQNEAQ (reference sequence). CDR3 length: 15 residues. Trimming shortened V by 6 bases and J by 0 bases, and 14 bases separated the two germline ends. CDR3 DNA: TGTGCCAGCAGTCTAGCCCGCGGGTACCAAGAGACCCAGTACTTC. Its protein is CASSLARGYQETQYF.

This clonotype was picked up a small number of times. The DNA of the CDR3 is TGTGCCAGCAGTGTCGGTATCGCGACAGCTTTCTTT. This sequence encodes CASSVGIATAFF. The chain employs TRBV2 and TRBJ1-1, with D unresolved. V gave up 4 bases and J gave up 10 bases, with 13 bases separating them. CDR3 length equals 12 residues. The germline V gene has CDR1 SNHLY and CDR2 FYNNEI. The complete variable domain, with remaining parts taken from reference TRBV2 and TRBJ1-1, reads EPEVTQTPSHQVTQMGQEVILRCVPISNHLYFYWYRQILGQKVEFLVSFYNNEISEKSEIFDDQFSVERPDGSNFTLKIRSTKLEDSAMYFCASSVGIATAFFGQGTRLTVV.

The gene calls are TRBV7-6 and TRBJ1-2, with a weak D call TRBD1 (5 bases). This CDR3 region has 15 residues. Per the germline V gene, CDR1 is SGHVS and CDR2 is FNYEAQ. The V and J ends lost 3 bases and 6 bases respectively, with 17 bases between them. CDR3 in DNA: TGTGCCAGCAGCTTGGAAGCGGACGTAGGGGATGGCTACACCTTC. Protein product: CASSLEADVGDGYTF. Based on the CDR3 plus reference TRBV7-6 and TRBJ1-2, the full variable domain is GAGVSQSPRYKVTKRGQDVALRCDPISGHVSLYWYRQALGQGPEFLTYFNYEAQQDKSGLPNDRFSAERPEGSISTLTIQRTEQRDSAMYRCASSLEADVGDGYTFGSGTRLTVV.

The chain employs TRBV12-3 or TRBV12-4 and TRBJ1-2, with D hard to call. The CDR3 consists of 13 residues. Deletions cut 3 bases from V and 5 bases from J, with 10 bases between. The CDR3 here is CASSFRLGYGYTF. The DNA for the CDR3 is TGTGCCAGCAGTTTCCGGTTGGGGTATGGCTACACCTTC.

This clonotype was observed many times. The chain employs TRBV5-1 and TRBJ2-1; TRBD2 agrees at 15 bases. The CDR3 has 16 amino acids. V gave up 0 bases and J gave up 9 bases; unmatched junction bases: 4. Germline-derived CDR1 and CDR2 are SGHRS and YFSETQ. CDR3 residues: CASSLEGTSGGREQFF. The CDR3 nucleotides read TGCGCCAGCAGCTTGGAAGGGACTAGCGGGGGGCGTGAGCAGTTCTTC.